This is a list of T cell receptor beta chains from one sample in a study of shared clonotypes between healthy human individuals. Produced via immunoSEQ multiplex PCR; TCRdb's table is partial and in-frame only. The sample has about 2 million clones, about 94% seen once. The sequenced sample was naive CD8+ T cells sorted from blood. These TCRs come from a man aged 18-30 years in good health. The CDR3 runs from the conserved cysteine through the conserved F or W. The order of the fields is V gene, clone size, J gene, D gene, CDR3 DNA, CDR3 protein. A D gene is named only where the DNA matches it firmly. Clone size is not always given. Where it is, it says once, few, many or a class for expanded clones.

V gene: TRBV9
clone size: .
J gene: TRBJ2-7
D gene: TRBD2
CDR3 DNA: TGTGCCAGCAGCGTAGCCGCGGGAGGGGACTACGAGCAGTACTTC
CDR3 protein: CASSVAAGGDYEQYF

V gene: TRBV7-4
clone size: .
J gene: TRBJ2-7
D gene: TRBD2
CDR3 DNA: TGTGCCAGCAGCCCGGGAGGGTTC
CDR3 protein: CASSPGGF

V gene: TRBV11-2
clone size: .
J gene: TRBJ2-5
D gene: TRBD2
CDR3 DNA: TGTGCCAGCAGCTCCCGACTAGCGGGACAAGAGACCCAGTACTTC
CDR3 protein: CASSSRLAGQETQYF

V gene: TRBV13
clone size: .
J gene: TRBJ2-5
D gene: .
CDR3 DNA: TGTGCCAGCAGCCCCGCCCCCGAAGAGACCCAGTACTTC
CDR3 protein: CASSPAPEETQYF

V gene: TRBV7-9
clone size: .
J gene: TRBJ2-3
D gene: .
CDR3 DNA: TGTGCCAGCAACCCAGTCCTAGCAGGTTCAGATACGCAGTATTTT
CDR3 protein: CASNPVLAGSDTQYF

V gene: TRBV5-6
clone size: .
J gene: TRBJ2-7
D gene: .
CDR3 DNA: TGTGCCAGCAGCTTGTCAGCTTACGAGCAGTACTTC
CDR3 protein: CASSLSAYEQYF

V gene: TRBV14
clone size: .
J gene: TRBJ2-3
D gene: .
CDR3 DNA: TGTGCCAGCAGCCTCTTCAGCACAGATACGCAGTATTTT
CDR3 protein: CASSLFSTDTQYF

V gene: TRBV28
clone size: .
J gene: TRBJ2-6
D gene: TRBD1
CDR3 DNA: TGTGCCAGCAGTCCAACAGGGGGGTTATCTGCTGGGGCCAACGTCCTGACTTTC
CDR3 protein: CASSPTGGLSAGANVLTF

V gene: TRBV13
clone size: .
J gene: TRBJ1-1
D gene: .
CDR3 DNA: TGTGCCAGCAGCTTAGGAAAGAGCACTGAAGCTTTCTTT
CDR3 protein: CASSLGKSTEAFF

V gene: TRBV13
clone size: .
J gene: TRBJ2-1
D gene: TRBD1
CDR3 DNA: TGTGCCAGCAGCTTAGCCGTGGGGGACAGCCTCAATGAGCAGTTCTTC
CDR3 protein: CASSLAVGDSLNEQFF

V gene: TRBV7-9
clone size: .
J gene: TRBJ2-1
D gene: TRBD2
CDR3 DNA: TGTGCCAGCAGCCAGGGGCTAGCGGGGATCTCCTACAATGAGCAGTTCTTC
CDR3 protein: CASSQGLAGISYNEQFF

V gene: TRBV7-6
clone size: .
J gene: TRBJ2-7
D gene: TRBD1
CDR3 DNA: TGTGCCAGCAGCCTTGGACAGGCGACCTACGAGCAGTACTTC
CDR3 protein: CASSLGQATYEQYF

V gene: TRBV5-1
clone size: .
J gene: TRBJ2-1
D gene: .
CDR3 DNA: TGCGCCAGCAGCTTGGAGGCTCGGGTCTTGAATGAGCAGTTCTTC
CDR3 protein: CASSLEARVLNEQFF

V gene: TRBV6-5
clone size: .
J gene: TRBJ2-7
D gene: .
CDR3 DNA: TGTGCCAGCAGTTATACAGTCGAAAGCTCCTACGAGCAGTACTTC
CDR3 protein: CASSYTVESSYEQYF

V gene: TRBV13
clone size: .
J gene: TRBJ2-3
D gene: .
CDR3 DNA: TGTGCCAGCAGCTTATTTGGCGGGAGCACAGATACGCAGTATTTT
CDR3 protein: CASSLFGGSTDTQYF

V gene: TRBV6-5
clone size: .
J gene: TRBJ1-1
D gene: TRBD1
CDR3 DNA: TGTGCCAGCAGTCCCGACAGGGGGTACACTGAAGCTTTCTTT
CDR3 protein: CASSPDRGYTEAFF

V gene: TRBV4-3
clone size: .
J gene: TRBJ1-4
D gene: .
CDR3 DNA: TGCGCCAGCAGCCCTCTCTATGAGGCAGGGGAAAAACTGTTTTTT
CDR3 protein: CASSPLYEAGEKLFF

V gene: TRBV25-1
clone size: .
J gene: TRBJ1-5
D gene: .
CDR3 DNA: TGTGCCAGCAGTGATTCGTACGGGGACCATCAGCCCCAGCATTTT
CDR3 protein: CASSDSYGDHQPQHF

V gene: TRBV6-1
clone size: once
J gene: TRBJ2-3
D gene: .
CDR3 DNA: TGTGCCAGCAGTGGGGCGAAGGGGTCCACTAGCACAGATACGCAGTATTTT
CDR3 protein: CASSGAKGSTSTDTQYF

V gene: TRBV10-3
clone size: .
J gene: TRBJ1-2
D gene: .
CDR3 DNA: TGTGCCATCAGTGAGGGGGTGAACTATGGCTACACCTTC
CDR3 protein: CAISEGVNYGYTF

V gene: TRBV6-4
clone size: .
J gene: TRBJ2-7
D gene: .
CDR3 DNA: TGTGCCAGCAGTAGCCCCCGCGAGCAGTACTTC
CDR3 protein: CASSSPREQYF

V gene: TRBV7-8
clone size: .
J gene: TRBJ1-6
D gene: .
CDR3 DNA: TGTGCCAGCAGCTTAATCGGCCCCTATAATTCACCCCTCCACTTT
CDR3 protein: CASSLIGPYNSPLHF

V gene: TRBV19
clone size: .
J gene: TRBJ2-1
D gene: TRBD2
CDR3 DNA: TGTGCCAGTAGCCCAGAATCACTAGCGGAGTTCTACAATGAGCAGTTCTTC
CDR3 protein: CASSPESLAEFYNEQFF

V gene: TRBV6-1
clone size: .
J gene: TRBJ2-5
D gene: .
CDR3 DNA: TGTGCCAGCAGCCACGACCGGTACCAAGAGACCCAGTACTTC
CDR3 protein: CASSHDRYQETQYF

V gene: TRBV19
clone size: once
J gene: TRBJ2-3
D gene: TRBD2
CDR3 DNA: TGTGCCAGTGCTAGCGGGAGGATTGCAGATACGCAGTATTTT
CDR3 protein: CASASGRIADTQYF

V gene: TRBV4-1
clone size: once
J gene: TRBJ2-5
D gene: TRBD2
CDR3 DNA: TGCGCCAGCAGCCAAGTACTAGCGGGGCGAGAGACCCAGTACTTC
CDR3 protein: CASSQVLAGRETQYF

V gene: TRBV6-6
clone size: .
J gene: TRBJ2-7
D gene: TRBD2
CDR3 DNA: TGTGCCAGCAGTCCCCCCGGGGGGGGGTGGTACGAGCAGTACTTC
CDR3 protein: CASSPPGGGWYEQYF

V gene: TRBV27
clone size: .
J gene: TRBJ1-5
D gene: .
CDR3 DNA: TGTGCCAGCAGCCTAATAGGGCAGCCCCAGCATTTT
CDR3 protein: CASSLIGQPQHF

V gene: TRBV14
clone size: .
J gene: TRBJ2-1
D gene: .
CDR3 DNA: TGTGCCAGCAGCCAGGGGGAAGAGCAGTTCTTC
CDR3 protein: CASSQGEEQFF

V gene: TRBV4-3
clone size: .
J gene: TRBJ2-2
D gene: TRBD1
CDR3 DNA: TGCGCCAGCAGCCAGCGAAGACAGGGGAACACCGGGGAGCTGTTTTTT
CDR3 protein: CASSQRRQGNTGELFF

V gene: TRBV7-9
clone size: .
J gene: TRBJ1-2
D gene: .
CDR3 DNA: TGTGCCAGCAGCTTAGGGGATCGAATTCTTAACTATGGCTACACCTTC
CDR3 protein: CASSLGDRILNYGYTF

V gene: TRBV5-7
clone size: .
J gene: TRBJ2-7
D gene: .
CDR3 DNA: TGTGCCAGCAGCTTGGGGAAACAGGGCCTCAGCTCCTACGAGCAGTACTTC
CDR3 protein: CASSLGKQGLSSYEQYF

V gene: TRBV4-3
clone size: .
J gene: TRBJ2-1
D gene: TRBD2
CDR3 DNA: TGCGCCAGCAGCCAAGTAGCGGGACTAGCTTTTGGGAATGAGCAGTTCTTC
CDR3 protein: CASSQVAGLAFGNEQFF

V gene: TRBV5-1
clone size: once
J gene: TRBJ2-1
D gene: .
CDR3 DNA: TGCGCCAGCAGCCCGGGGACTTACAATGAGCAGTTCTTC
CDR3 protein: CASSPGTYNEQFF

V gene: TRBV5-6
clone size: .
J gene: TRBJ2-1
D gene: .
CDR3 DNA: TGTGCCAGCAGCTTGAGGTCTACCTACAATGAGCAGTTCTTC
CDR3 protein: CASSLRSTYNEQFF

V gene: TRBV5-4
clone size: .
J gene: TRBJ1-4
D gene: .
CDR3 DNA: TGTGCCAGCAGCTTAACAGGGATTGAAAAACTGTTTTTT
CDR3 protein: CASSLTGIEKLFF

V gene: TRBV11-2
clone size: once
J gene: TRBJ1-1
D gene: .
CDR3 DNA: TGTGCCAGCAGCGGCCGGGGTGGGGCCTACACTGAAGCTTTCTTT
CDR3 protein: CASSGRGGAYTEAFF

V gene: TRBV27
clone size: few
J gene: TRBJ2-7
D gene: .
CDR3 DNA: TGTGCCAGCAGTTTAGGACAGATCTACGAGCAGTACTTC
CDR3 protein: CASSLGQIYEQYF

V gene: TRBV4-1
clone size: .
J gene: TRBJ1-3
D gene: .
CDR3 DNA: TGCGCCAGCAGCCAAGAAGGCGCAGGGACCGACACCATATATTTT
CDR3 protein: CASSQEGAGTDTIYF

V gene: TRBV5-6
clone size: .
J gene: TRBJ1-4
D gene: .
CDR3 DNA: TGTGCCAGCAGCTTGGGAAATGAAAAACTGTTTTTT
CDR3 protein: CASSLGNEKLFF

V gene: TRBV7-9
clone size: .
J gene: TRBJ1-1
D gene: TRBD1
CDR3 DNA: TGTGCCAGCAGCTTATTGCAGGGGGCGGACACTGAAGCTTTCTTT
CDR3 protein: CASSLLQGADTEAFF

V gene: TRBV27
clone size: .
J gene: TRBJ2-7
D gene: TRBD1
CDR3 DNA: TGTGCCAGCAGCCGTCTGGACAGGGCATTCGAGCAGTACTTC
CDR3 protein: CASSRLDRAFEQYF

V gene: TRBV2
clone size: .
J gene: TRBJ2-7
D gene: .
CDR3 DNA: TGTGCCAGCAGTGAATGGGCGGCGAGCTCCTACGAGCAGTACTTC
CDR3 protein: CASSEWAASSYEQYF

V gene: TRBV5-4
clone size: .
J gene: TRBJ2-1
D gene: .
CDR3 DNA: TGTGCCAGCAGCCAGGGCCAAGGGGCCGGGAGTGAGCAGTTCTTC
CDR3 protein: CASSQGQGAGSEQFF

V gene: TRBV29-1
clone size: .
J gene: TRBJ2-3
D gene: TRBD1
CDR3 DNA: TGCAGCGTTGAGGACAGGGTAGGCACAGATACGCAGTATTTT
CDR3 protein: CSVEDRVGTDTQYF

V gene: TRBV7-8
clone size: .
J gene: TRBJ2-7
D gene: .
CDR3 DNA: TGTGCCAGCAGCTTAGACGGAAACTACGAGCAGTACTTC
CDR3 protein: CASSLDGNYEQYF

V gene: TRBV7-9
clone size: .
J gene: TRBJ2-1
D gene: .
CDR3 DNA: TGTGCCAGCAGCTCGACCGCAGGTCTCTCCTACAATGAGCAGTTCTTC
CDR3 protein: CASSSTAGLSYNEQFF

V gene: TRBV5-8
clone size: .
J gene: TRBJ2-5
D gene: .
CDR3 DNA: TGTGCCAGCAGCTTGTTTTCGGAGACCCAGTACTTC
CDR3 protein: CASSLFSETQYF

V gene: TRBV2
clone size: .
J gene: TRBJ1-1
D gene: .
CDR3 DNA: TGTGCCACAAGGATACAGACTTCCATGAACACTGAAGCTTTCTTT
CDR3 protein: CATRIQTSMNTEAFF

V gene: TRBV27
clone size: .
J gene: TRBJ2-2
D gene: TRBD1
CDR3 DNA: TGTGCCAGCAGTTCCCCTCCGGGACAGGGAACAGGGGAGCTGTTTTTT
CDR3 protein: CASSSPPGQGTGELFF

V gene: TRBV7-6
clone size: .
J gene: TRBJ2-7
D gene: .
CDR3 DNA: TGTGCCAGCAGCTTTGATGAGAATTACGAGCAGTACTTC
CDR3 protein: CASSFDENYEQYF

V gene: TRBV7-2
clone size: .
J gene: TRBJ1-2
D gene: .
CDR3 DNA: TGTGCCAGCAGCCCATATCTACAAGATCACTATGGCTACACCTTC
CDR3 protein: CASSPYLQDHYGYTF

V gene: TRBV7-4
clone size: once
J gene: TRBJ2-7
D gene: TRBD1
CDR3 DNA: TGTGCCAGCAGCGCCTATCCCCCCCACAGGGGGCCATTCTCCTACGAGCAGTACTTC
CDR3 protein: CASSAYPPHRGPFSYEQYF

V gene: TRBV27
clone size: .
J gene: TRBJ2-7
D gene: .
CDR3 DNA: TGTGCCAGCAGCCCCCTGGCAGGGCGGTTAGACGAGCAGTACTTC
CDR3 protein: CASSPLAGRLDEQYF

V gene: TRBV5-3
clone size: .
J gene: TRBJ2-7
D gene: .
CDR3 DNA: TGTGCCAGAAGCTTGGGGTCGGGCGCATCCTACGAGCAGTACTTC
CDR3 protein: CARSLGSGASYEQYF

V gene: TRBV7-8
clone size: .
J gene: TRBJ2-7
D gene: .
CDR3 DNA: TGTGCCAGCAGCTTTGTCGGGTACTCCTACGAGCAGTACTTC
CDR3 protein: CASSFVGYSYEQYF

V gene: TRBV7-8
clone size: .
J gene: TRBJ2-5
D gene: TRBD2
CDR3 DNA: TGTGCCAGCACCAGGGGGGTGGCTAGCGGGGAGGAGACCCAGTACTTC
CDR3 protein: CASTRGVASGEETQYF

V gene: TRBV5-1
clone size: .
J gene: TRBJ2-1
D gene: .
CDR3 DNA: TGCGCCAGCAGCTTGGCCGGATACAGGGAGCAGTTCTTC
CDR3 protein: CASSLAGYREQFF

V gene: TRBV10-1
clone size: .
J gene: TRBJ2-2
D gene: .
CDR3 DNA: TGCGCCAGCAGTGAGGAAAGAGGGCAGGGTGCCACCGGGGAGCTGTTTTTT
CDR3 protein: CASSEERGQGATGELFF